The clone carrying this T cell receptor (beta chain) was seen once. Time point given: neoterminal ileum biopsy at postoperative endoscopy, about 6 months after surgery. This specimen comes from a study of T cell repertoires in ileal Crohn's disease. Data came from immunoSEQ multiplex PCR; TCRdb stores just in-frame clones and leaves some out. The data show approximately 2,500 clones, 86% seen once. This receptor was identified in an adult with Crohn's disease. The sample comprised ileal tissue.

Here the CDR3 DNA reads TGTGCCAGCAGCGCCCTTCGACAGGGTTCTCGAAACACCATATATTTT. It yields the protein CASSALRQGSRNTIYF. This chain joins TRBV9 and TRBJ1-3, with 7 bases lining up with TRBD1. The CDR3 spans 16 residues. Germline V CDR1 and CDR2: SGDLS, YYNGEE. V gave up 3 bases and J gave up 5 bases; unmatched junction bases: 11. The variable domain in full, completed from reference TRBV9 and TRBJ1-3, reads DSGVTQTPKHLITATGQRVTLRCSPRSGDLSVYWYQQSLDQGLQFLIQYYNGEERAKGNILERFSAQQFPDLHSELNLSSLELGDSALYFCASSALRQGSRNTIYFGEGSWLTVV.